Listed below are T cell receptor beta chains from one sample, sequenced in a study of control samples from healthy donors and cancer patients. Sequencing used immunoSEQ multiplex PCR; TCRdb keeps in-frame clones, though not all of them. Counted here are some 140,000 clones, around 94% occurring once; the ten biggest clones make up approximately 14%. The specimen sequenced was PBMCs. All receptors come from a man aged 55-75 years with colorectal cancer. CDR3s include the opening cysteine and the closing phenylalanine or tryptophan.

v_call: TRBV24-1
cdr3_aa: CATSDSAGVEQETQYF

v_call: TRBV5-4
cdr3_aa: CASSLDAGGPGEQYF

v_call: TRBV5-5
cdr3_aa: CASSSTNQNTEAFF

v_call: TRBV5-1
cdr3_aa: CASSRGVNYYEQYF

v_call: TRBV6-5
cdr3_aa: CASSLPYTDTQYF

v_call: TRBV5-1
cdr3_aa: CASSLVSGEGYTF

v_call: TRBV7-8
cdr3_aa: CASSLARTGGGTDTQYF

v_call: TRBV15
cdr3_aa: CATSRPLTGIYTEAFF

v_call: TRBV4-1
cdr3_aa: CASSQPRQGNTEAFF

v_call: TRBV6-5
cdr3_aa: CASSSYRRTEAFF

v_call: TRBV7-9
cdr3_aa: CASILMGGNTIYF

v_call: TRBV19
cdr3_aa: CASSSTLSTDTQYF

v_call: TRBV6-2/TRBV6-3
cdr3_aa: CASSSRDRAGYTF

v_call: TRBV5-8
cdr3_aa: CASRSDRGNPYEQYF

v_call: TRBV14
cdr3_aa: CASSQDWGSPLHF